This is a list of T cell receptor beta chains from one sample in a study of vaccination effects on CD4 cells after COVID-19. For these TCRs, the target antigens are not known. The repertoire was sequenced with immunoSEQ multiplex PCR; TCRdb's copy has only in-frame clones and lacks some. Here the sample spans tens of thousands of clones, roughly three quarters being singletons. The sequencing used CD4+ T cells from PBMCs cultured with HCoV-NL63 spike peptides, collected before COVID-19 vaccination. The receptors derive from a human donor who received a COVID-19 vaccine. Both conserved end residues are part of each CDR3. The order of the fields is J gene, D gene, V gene, clone size, CDR3 DNA, CDR3 protein. The D gene is left open where the match is weak. A row's size may be missing; if present it is once, few, many or a size class.

TRBJ1-1	.	TRBV5-5	.	TGTGCCAGCAGCTGGACAGTGACCACTGAAGCTTTCTTT	CASSWTVTTEAFF
TRBJ2-7	TRBD2	TRBV15	.	TGTGCCACCAGCAGAGAACTAGCGGGGGCCCCCCTAAGCTCCTACGAGCAGTACTTC	CATSRELAGAPLSSYEQYF
TRBJ1-2	TRBD1	TRBV30	.	TGTGCCTGGAGTGGAAACAGGGGCGGAGGCTACACCTTC	CAWSGNRGGGYTF
TRBJ1-5	.	TRBV3-1/TRBV3-2	.	TGTGCCAGCAGCCCGGGGGCGCAGGGCGATCAGCCCCAGCATTTT	CASSPGAQGDQPQHF
TRBJ2-3	TRBD2	TRBV5-4	.	TGTGCCAGCAGCTTCCGACTAGCGGAGTTCACAGATACGCAGTATTTT	CASSFRLAEFTDTQYF
TRBJ1-1	TRBD1	TRBV5-1	.	TGCGCCAGCAGCTGGACAGGGGATAACACTGAAGCTTTCTTT	CASSWTGDNTEAFF
TRBJ2-7	.	TRBV6-5	once	TGTGCCAGCAGGTCGGGAACAGGGTCCTACGAGCAGTACTTC	CASRSGTGSYEQYF
TRBJ1-2	.	TRBV5-6	.	TGTGCCAGCAGCTTGGGGGGCTCCGCTAACTATGGCTACACCTTC	CASSLGGSANYGYTF
TRBJ1-1	.	TRBV5-1	.	TGCGCCAGCAGCTTGGTAGCGAATGAAGCTTTCTTT	CASSLVANEAFF
TRBJ1-3	.	TRBV9	.	TGTGCCAGCAGCGTAGGGTCGATAGCTGGAAACACCATATATTTT	CASSVGSIAGNTIYF
TRBJ2-5	.	TRBV25-1	.	TGTGCCAGCAGCCCCCCCTGGGGGGCTTTTCAACAAGAGACCCAGTACTTC	CASSPPWGAFQQETQYF
TRBJ1-2	.	TRBV6-5	.	TGTGCCAGCAGTTGGCTGGGGGGGGCGCGAGGGGGCTACACCTTC	CASSWLGGARGGYTF
TRBJ2-2	.	TRBV6-5	.	TGTGCCAGCGGAAAAGGAATGGGGGGCACCGGGGAGCTGTTTTTT	CASGKGMGGTGELFF
TRBJ2-4	.	TRBV11-2	few	TGTGCCAGCAGCTTAATTTGGGGAGCGGGAAACATTCAGTACTTC	CASSLIWGAGNIQYF
TRBJ2-1	.	TRBV3-1/TRBV3-2	.	TGTGCCAGCAGCCAAAACCCCTCGCCGGGAAAGCAGTTCTTC	CASSQNPSPGKQFF
TRBJ1-6	.	TRBV3-1/TRBV3-2	.	TGTGCCAGCAGCCCTAAATCCTATAATTCACCCCTCCACTTT	CASSPKSYNSPLHF
TRBJ2-1	.	TRBV21-1	.	TGTGCCAGCAGCAAAAGGTATGGACTAGCGGGGACCTTGGTGGAGTTCTTC	CASSKRYGLAGTLVEFF
TRBJ2-7	TRBD1	TRBV19	.	TGTGCCAGTAGTGTACCGGGACAGGGCTGGGAGCAGTACTTC	CASSVPGQGWEQYF
TRBJ2-7	.	TRBV11-2	.	TGTGCCAGCAGCCCAGGCGCCGCACCCCCGAGCTCCTACGAGCAGTACTTC	CASSPGAAPPSSYEQYF
TRBJ2-1	.	TRBV3-1/TRBV3-2	once	TGTGCCAGCAGCCGGGGGCGTAATGAGCAGTTCTTC	CASSRGRNEQFF
TRBJ1-2	.	TRBV6-5	few	TGTGCCAGCAGTTCCTCGCAGGGACTCTATGGCTACACCTTC	CASSSSQGLYGYTF
TRBJ2-2	.	TRBV6-5	.	TGTGCCAGCAGCAGTTTCGGGGAGCTGTTTTTT	CASSSFGELFF
TRBJ1-1	.	TRBV19	.	TGTGCCACCCGTCTGGGGGGCACTGAAGCTTTCTTT	CATRLGGTEAFF
TRBJ2-7	.	TRBV7-9	few	TGTGCCAGCAGCTTCGGGGTGGGGGCCGCGGTATCCTACGAGCAGTACTTC	CASSFGVGAAVSYEQYF
TRBJ1-1	.	TRBV10-2	.	TGCGCCAGCAGTGAGCCCCCTAGGGGGGACACTGAAGCTTTCTTT	CASSEPPRGDTEAFF
TRBJ1-2	TRBD1	TRBV7-8	.	TGTGCCAGCAGCTTACCTGACAGGGGGTATGGCTACACCTTC	CASSLPDRGYGYTF
TRBJ1-1	.	TRBV6-4	.	TGTGCCAGCAGTGACAAAAGGGGCCGGAACACTGAAGCTTTCTTT	CASSDKRGRNTEAFF
TRBJ1-5	TRBD1	TRBV6-5	.	TGTGCCAGCACCCAGGGACAGGGGGCTTTCCAGCCCCAGCATTTT	CASTQGQGAFQPQHF
TRBJ2-7	.	TRBV7-2	once	TGTGCCAGCAGCTTAGTGACTAGGGGCGAGCAGTACTTC	CASSLVTRGEQYF
TRBJ1-1	TRBD1	TRBV7-9	.	TGTGCCAGCAGCCAGGGACAGGGTACTGAAGCTTTCTTT	CASSQGQGTEAFF
TRBJ1-2	.	TRBV5-1	.	TGCGCCAGCAGCGTCACCACAGCTAACTATGGCTACACCTTC	CASSVTTANYGYTF
TRBJ1-5	.	TRBV2	.	TGTGCCAGCACTCCTTGGGGCCGCAATCAGCCCCAGCATTTT	CASTPWGRNQPQHF
TRBJ1-2	.	TRBV7-2	.	TGTGCCAGCAGCTTAGAGGGAGGACTGGGAAACTATGGCTACACCTTC	CASSLEGGLGNYGYTF
TRBJ1-1	TRBD1	TRBV4-2	few	TGTGCCAGCAGCCGACTGGGGGACAGGCCTGAAGCTTTCTTT	CASSRLGDRPEAFF
TRBJ2-1	TRBD1	TRBV11-3	few	TGTGCCAGCAGCTTAGATCAATCAGGGACAGGGGCCTACAATGAGCAGTTCTTC	CASSLDQSGTGAYNEQFF
TRBJ1-3	.	TRBV24-1	.	TGTGCCACCAGTGAAGCGTACAGGCCCTATCCTTCTGGAAACACCATATATTTT	CATSEAYRPYPSGNTIYF
TRBJ1-2	.	TRBV12-3/TRBV12-4	.	TGTGCCAGCAGGGATACATCTCCCTATGGCTACACCTTC	CASRDTSPYGYTF
TRBJ2-3	.	TRBV18	once	TGTGCCAGCTCAGACACAGATACGCAGTATTTT	CASSDTDTQYF
TRBJ2-1	.	TRBV3-1/TRBV3-2	few	TGTGCCAGCAGCACCGAAAGACAGGCCCACGGGGACAATGAGCAGTTCTTC	CASSTERQAHGDNEQFF
TRBJ2-2	.	TRBV10-3	.	TGTGCCGTCCGTGACACCGGGGAGCTGTTTTTT	CAVRDTGELFF
TRBJ1-4	.	TRBV11-2	.	TGTGCCAGCAGCTTAGGTGATAATGAAAAACTGTTTTTT	CASSLGDNEKLFF
TRBJ2-5	TRBD2	TRBV5-1	.	TGCGCCAGCAGTAGCGGGAGGGCCGGTACAGAGACCCAGTACTTC	CASSSGRAGTETQYF
TRBJ2-1	.	TRBV7-9	.	TGTGCCAGCAGCTTCAGCGGCCAAGGGGGCAATGAGCAGTTCTTC	CASSFSGQGGNEQFF
TRBJ1-1	.	TRBV6-5	.	TGTGCCAGCAATTACCGGGGGCTTTCCACGGAAGCTTTCTTT	CASNYRGLSTEAFF
TRBJ2-3	TRBD2	TRBV5-4	.	TGTGCCAGCAGCTACTGGGGGGGGGTCGGAACCACAGATACGCAGTATTTT	CASSYWGGVGTTDTQYF
TRBJ1-2	.	TRBV5-6	.	TGTGCCAGCAGCCCCGCGGGACACGGACCTAACTATGGCTACACCTTC	CASSPAGHGPNYGYTF
TRBJ2-6	.	TRBV6-4	.	TGTGCCAGCAGTGAACAGGGAGGCTCTGGGGCCAACGTCCTGACTTTC	CASSEQGGSGANVLTF
TRBJ2-7	.	TRBV27	.	TGTGCCAGCACTCCCAGGGCAGGGCGATACGAGCAGTACTTC	CASTPRAGRYEQYF
TRBJ2-1	.	TRBV19	.	TGTGCCAGTAGTATCCCCGGGCTCCAGCAGTTCTTC	CASSIPGLQQFF
TRBJ1-2	.	TRBV2	.	TGTGCCAGCGGGTTACAGGGTTCGCGTGGCTACACCTTC	CASGLQGSRGYTF
TRBJ2-5	.	TRBV5-4	.	TGTGCCAGCAGCTCGAATAGCGGACAAGAGACCCAGTACTTC	CASSSNSGQETQYF
TRBJ1-2	TRBD1	TRBV20-1	.	TGCAGTGCTAGTGGGGACAGGAGCTATGGCTACACCTTC	CSASGDRSYGYTF
TRBJ2-5	.	TRBV19	.	TGTGCCAGTACGGGACATCTCCAAGAGACCCAGTACTTC	CASTGHLQETQYF
TRBJ1-4	.	TRBV4-1	.	TGCGCCAGCAGCCAGTTTAACAGGGCTAATGAAAAACTGTTTTTT	CASSQFNRANEKLFF
TRBJ2-1	TRBD2	TRBV10-2	.	TGCGCCAGCAGTGGGCTAGCGGGCTACAATGAGCAGTTCTTC	CASSGLAGYNEQFF
TRBJ2-1	.	TRBV6-2/TRBV6-3	few	TGTGCCAGCAGTGGGTATGACTACCGTCAGTTCTTC	CASSGYDYRQFF
TRBJ2-5	.	TRBV12-3/TRBV12-4	.	TGTGCCAGCAGTTACTATTTATTCGAGACCCAGTACTTC	CASSYYLFETQYF
TRBJ2-3	.	TRBV5-5	.	TGTGCCAGCAGCTTTTTTCCGCAAAGTACGCAGTATTTT	CASSFFPQSTQYF